Following are 26 T cell receptor beta chains from one sample sequenced in a study of T cell changes during pregnancy in multiple sclerosis. Profiled with immunoSEQ multiplex PCR; TCRdb holds only in-frame clones, not every one. The table records tens of thousands of clones, approximately 94% of them present only once. Sequencing was performed on peripheral blood, taken in the third trimester of pregnancy. The source is a female donor with multiple sclerosis, enrolled in a pregnancy study.

The chain employs TRBV6-1 and TRBJ2-1, with D possibly being TRBD2 (6 bases). Trimming pared 4 bases from V and 8 bases from J, leaving 18 bases between. The CDR3 is 15 residues long. Germline V CDR1 and CDR2: MNHNS, SASEGT. CDR3 coding DNA: TGTGCCAGCAGTGTACGGAGGGACCCACGGGATGAGCAGTTCTTC. It specifies CASSVRRDPRDEQFF.

This chain links TRBV2 with TRBJ2-1, with D maybe TRBD1 (5 bases). This CDR3 contains 16 residues. V was shortened by 8 bases and J by 2 bases, with 19 bases between the two germline ends. Germline CDR1 is SNHLY and CDR2 is FYNNEI. CDR3 sequence reads: CASSSLQVEAYNEQFF. CDR3 nucleotides: TGTGCCAGCTCGAGTTTACAGGTTGAGGCCTACAATGAGCAGTTCTTC.

The chain uses TRBV5-5 and TRBJ2-7, with TRBD1 identical over 9 bases. The V and J ends lost 5 bases and 7 bases, in that order; junction bases with no gene match: 4. Per the germline V gene, CDR1 is SGHKS and CDR2 is YYEKEE (reference sequence). CDR3 length: 12 amino acids. CDR3 residues: CASSFGQGEQYF. CDR3 DNA sequence: TGTGCCAGCAGTTTCGGACAGGGGGAGCAGTACTTC.

The genes are TRBV7-9 and TRBJ2-7; no clear D. The germline gives CDR1 SEHNR, CDR2 FQNEAQ (reference sequence). Trimming stripped 4 bases from V and 0 bases from J, with 7 bases between. CDR3 length equals 13 residues. CDR3 region: CASSSRGSYEQYF. DNA for the CDR3: TGTGCCAGCAGCTCTAGAGGCTCCTACGAGCAGTACTTC. Complete variable domain (other parts from reference TRBV7-9 and TRBJ2-7): DTGVSQNPRHKITKRGQNVTFRCDPISEHNRLYWYRQTLGQGPEFLTYFQNEAQLEKSRLLSDRFSAERPKGSFSTLEIQRTEQGDSAMYLCASSSRGSYEQYFGPGTRLTVT.

The rearrangement uses TRBV19 and TRBJ2-7; TRBD1 matches at 8 bases. Germline V CDR1 and CDR2: LNHDA, SQIVND (reference sequence). V shed 3 bases, J shed 4 bases, and the junction held 5 bases outside the gene matches. This CDR3 region has 14 residues. CDR3 sequence reads: CASSIGGQVYEQYF. The CDR3 DNA reads TGTGCCAGTAGTATCGGGGGACAGGTTTACGAGCAGTACTTC. Based on the CDR3 plus reference TRBV19 and TRBJ2-7, the full variable domain is DGGITQSPKYLFRKEGQNVTLSCEQNLNHDAMYWYRQDPGQGLRLIYYSQIVNDFQKGDIAEGYSVSREKKESFPLTVTSAQKNPTAFYLCASSIGGQVYEQYFGPGTRLTVT.

The V gene is TRBV29-1, the J gene TRBJ1-4, with D perhaps matching TRBD1 (5 bases). Germline CDR1 reads SQVTM; CDR2 reads ANQGSEA. V lost 5 bases and J 5 bases, leaving 12 bases between the germline ends. The CDR3 sequence is 13 residues long. The CDR3 bases are TGCAGCGTTCCCGGACAAGGCAATGAAAAACTGTTTTTT. Protein product: CSVPGQGNEKLFF.

The J gene is TRBJ2-7, the V gene TRBV9; D might be TRBD1 (5 bases). V dropped 3 bases and J dropped 7 bases, with 8 bases sitting between them. CDR1 is SGDLS, CDR2 YYNGEE, per germline. The CDR3 sequence is 11 residues long. The CDR3 DNA follows: TGTGCCAGCAGCGGCTCAGGGGAGCAGTACTTC. Translation gives CASSGSGEQYF.

V usage is TRBV2 and J usage is TRBJ2-7; D is perhaps TRBD1 (5 bases). CDR1 is SNHLY and CDR2 is FYNNEI in the germline V gene. The CDR3 has 13 residues. The V end lost 5 bases, the J end lost 2 bases, and 10 bases lay between the germline ends. As DNA, the CDR3 is TGTGCCAGCAGTCAGGGATTAACCTACGAGCAGTACTTC. Protein product: CASSQGLTYEQYF.

This chain uses TRBV10-3 with TRBJ2-2; D unresolved. The CDR3 runs to 14 residues. Trimming removed 7 bases from V and 0 bases from J, with 9 bases in between. Germline V gives CDR1 ENHRY, CDR2 SYGVKD. CDR3 loop: CAINEVANTGELFF. DNA of the CDR3: TGTGCCATCAACGAGGTCGCGAACACCGGGGAGCTGTTTTTT.

CDR3 DNA sequence: TGTGCCAGCAGCATCCCCCGGGACAGAGCTTACTCCTACGAGCAGTACTTC. This sequence encodes CASSIPRDRAYSYEQYF. The genes are TRBV7-8 and TRBJ2-7, with 7 positions matching TRBD1. CDR1 SGHVS and CDR2 FQNEAQ come from the germline V gene. This CDR3 contains 17 residues. The J segment lost 0 bases and the V segment lost 5 bases, leaving 13 bases of the junction unmatched. Based on the CDR3 plus reference TRBV7-8 and TRBJ2-7, the full variable domain is GAGVSQSPRYKVAKRGQDVALRCDPISGHVSLFWYQQALGQGPEFLTYFQNEAQLDKSGLPSDRFFAERPEGSVSTLKIQRTQQEDSAVYLCASSIPRDRAYSYEQYFGPGTRLTVT.

The genes are TRBV27 and TRBJ1-2; TRBD1 is a possible D gene (6 bases). Per germline, CDR1 MNHEY and CDR2 SMNVEV (reference sequence). V gave up 6 bases and J gave up 8 bases, with 16 bases separating them. This CDR3 is built from 13 residues. The CDR3 here is CASRLTGLGGYTF. The CDR3 coding sequence is TGTGCCAGCAGGTTAACAGGGCTGGGAGGCTACACCTTC.

The V call is TRBV15, the J call TRBJ1-3, with unresolved D. The length of the CDR3 is 13 residues. Trimming cost V 6 bases and J 3 bases, with 9 bases left between them. CDR1 is LNHNV, CDR2 YYDKDF, per germline (reference sequence). This chain's CDR3 is CATRVRGGNTIYF. The DNA for the CDR3 is TGTGCCACCAGGGTAAGAGGTGGAAACACCATATATTTT.

The chain carries TRBV6-5 and TRBJ1-2; tentatively, D is TRBD1 (6 bases). V lost 0 bases to trimming and J lost 4 bases, with 9 bases between them. Germline lookup yields CDR1 MNHEY and CDR2 SVGAGI. The CDR3 contains 14 residues. CDR3 sequence: CASSYSGHTYGYTF. The CDR3 DNA sequence: TGTGCCAGCAGTTACTCGGGACATACCTATGGCTACACCTTC.

The rearrangement uses TRBV12-5 and TRBJ2-7, with TRBD1 identical over 7 bases. Losses at the gene ends were 2 bases for V and 3 bases for J; bases not matched to a gene: 4. Germline CDR1 reads LGHNT; CDR2 reads FRNRAP. The CDR3 loop spans 14 amino acids. CDR3: CASGLWDSIYEQYF. The DNA of the CDR3 is TGTGCTAGTGGTTTGTGGGACAGCATCTACGAGCAGTACTTC.

The DNA of the CDR3 is TGTGCCATCAGTGATGGGTACCGGGATGAGCAGTTCTTC. It is translated as CAISDGYRDEQFF. The gene calls are TRBV10-3 and TRBJ2-1; no clear D gene. Germline values: CDR1 ENHRY, CDR2 SYGVKD. This CDR3 contains 13 residues. V was shortened by 3 bases and J by 8 bases, with 11 bases between the two germline ends.

V and J are TRBV25-1 and TRBJ1-2; TRBD1 might be the D (6 bases). Germline CDR1 is MGHDK and CDR2 is SYGVNS. V lost 6 bases to trimming and J lost 3 bases, with 11 bases between them. CDR3 length: 13 residues. CDR3 bases: TGTGCCAGCAGGAATAGGACAGACTATGGCTACACCTTC. This gives the protein CASRNRTDYGYTF.

The CDR3 spells CASSPGHPTANSPLHF. CDR3 bases: TGTGCCAGCAGTCCGGGACATCCCACGGCGAATTCACCCCTCCACTTT. This chain connects TRBV27 to TRBJ1-6; possibly TRBD1 for D (6 bases). Germline V CDR1 and CDR2: MNHEY, SMNVEV (reference sequence). The V end lost 5 bases, the J end lost 7 bases, and 18 bases lay between the germline ends. The CDR3 runs 16 residues.

This clone occurred once. This sequence joins TRBV6-4 and TRBJ1-1, with D unresolved. Trimming pared 6 bases from V and 1 base from J, leaving 9 bases between. CDR1 and CDR2 (germline): MRHNA, SNTAGT. The CDR3 extends over 13 amino acids. CDR3 amino acids: CASSSTANTEAFF. The CDR3 nucleotides are TGTGCCAGCAGCAGCACAGCGAACACTGAAGCTTTCTTT.

The rearrangement joins TRBV11-1 to TRBJ2-7; 7 bases map to TRBD2. The V and J ends lost 6 bases and 0 bases, in that order; junction bases with no gene match: 11. The CDR3 covers 16 residues. Germline V CDR1 and CDR2: SGHAT, FQDESV (reference sequence). For the CDR3, the DNA is TGTGCCAGCAGTATGTACCGGGGGGAAGGCTCCTACGAGCAGTACTTC. As protein: CASSMYRGEGSYEQYF.

The rearrangement joins TRBV6-6 to TRBJ2-2; TRBD2 matches 7 bases. This CDR3 contains 13 residues. The junction had 3 bases not matched to a gene; V was cut back by 5 bases and J by 6 bases. Germline lookup yields CDR1 MNHNY and CDR2 SVGAGI (reference sequence). The CDR3 region is CASSQGLPGELFF. The CDR3 nucleotides are TGTGCCAGCAGTCAGGGACTACCCGGGGAGCTGTTTTTT.

This clone appeared once. V and J are TRBV6-5 and TRBJ1-4; no definite D call. This CDR3 region has 14 residues. V was clipped by 3 bases and J by 8 bases, with 13 bases between them. Germline lookup yields CDR1 MNHEY and CDR2 SVGAGI. The CDR3 here is CASSYLGGGEKLFF. CDR3 nucleotide sequence: TGTGCCAGCAGTTATTTGGGCGGAGGCGAAAAACTGTTTTTT.

For the CDR3, the DNA is TGTGCTAGTGGACCCGAGACAGGGTGGGGGGACACTGAAGCTTTCTTT. Translating it yields CASGPETGWGDTEAFF. The chain combines TRBV12-5 with TRBJ1-1, with 7 bases fitting TRBD1. Germline CDR1 reads LGHNT; CDR2 reads FRNRAP. The CDR3 totals 16 residues. Trimming took 6 bases from V and 3 from J; bases not matched to a gene: 13.

This clone has only one observation. The chain employs TRBV10-3 and TRBJ2-2, with D tentatively TRBD2 (5 bases). CDR3 length: 14 residues. Trimming shortened V by 9 bases and J by 4 bases, and 15 bases separated the two germline ends. The germline V gene has CDR1 ENHRY and CDR2 SYGVKD. CDR3 nucleotides: TGTGCCATGGGAGAGAGTAGGAGCACCGGGGAGCTGTTTTTT. Amino acid sequence: CAMGESRSTGELFF.

This clone was recorded a few times. The chain joins TRBV5-1 to TRBJ1-1, with TRBD1 matching 9 bases. V dropped 4 bases and J dropped 0; count of bases not matched to a gene: 10. Germline values: CDR1 SGHRS, CDR2 YFSETQ. The CDR3 length is 17 residues. The CDR3 DNA reads as TGCGCCAGCAGCCGCGGACAGGGGAAGGGGATGAACACTGAAGCTTTCTTT. This translates into CASSRGQGKGMNTEAFF.

The chain joins TRBV5-4 to TRBJ1-2, with D possibly TRBD1 on 6 matching bases. Between the trimmed V and J ends, which lost 4 bases and 5 bases, there was a span of 9 bases. Germline V CDR1 and CDR2: SGHNT, YYREEE (reference sequence). This CDR3 region has 12 residues. The CDR3 region has the DNA TGTGCCAGCAGCCCACAGGGTTATGGCTACACCTTC. As protein: CASSPQGYGYTF. The full variable domain, completed using reference TRBV5-4 and TRBJ1-2, is ETGVTQSPTHLIKTRGQQVTLRCSSQSGHNTVSWYQQALGQGPQFIFQYYREEENGRGNFPPRFSGLQFPNYSSELNVNALELDDSALYLCASSPQGYGYTFGSGTRLTVV.

The gene calls are TRBV4-1 and TRBJ2-5; D unclear. The germline V and J ends were trimmed by 0 bases and 5 bases, with 16 bases remaining between them. Germline CDR1 is MGHRA and CDR2 is YSYEKL. The CDR3 is 16 amino acids. CDR3 protein: CASSQDIEALTETQYF. DNA of the CDR3: TGCGCCAGCAGCCAAGATATCGAGGCCCTGACGGAGACCCAGTACTTC.